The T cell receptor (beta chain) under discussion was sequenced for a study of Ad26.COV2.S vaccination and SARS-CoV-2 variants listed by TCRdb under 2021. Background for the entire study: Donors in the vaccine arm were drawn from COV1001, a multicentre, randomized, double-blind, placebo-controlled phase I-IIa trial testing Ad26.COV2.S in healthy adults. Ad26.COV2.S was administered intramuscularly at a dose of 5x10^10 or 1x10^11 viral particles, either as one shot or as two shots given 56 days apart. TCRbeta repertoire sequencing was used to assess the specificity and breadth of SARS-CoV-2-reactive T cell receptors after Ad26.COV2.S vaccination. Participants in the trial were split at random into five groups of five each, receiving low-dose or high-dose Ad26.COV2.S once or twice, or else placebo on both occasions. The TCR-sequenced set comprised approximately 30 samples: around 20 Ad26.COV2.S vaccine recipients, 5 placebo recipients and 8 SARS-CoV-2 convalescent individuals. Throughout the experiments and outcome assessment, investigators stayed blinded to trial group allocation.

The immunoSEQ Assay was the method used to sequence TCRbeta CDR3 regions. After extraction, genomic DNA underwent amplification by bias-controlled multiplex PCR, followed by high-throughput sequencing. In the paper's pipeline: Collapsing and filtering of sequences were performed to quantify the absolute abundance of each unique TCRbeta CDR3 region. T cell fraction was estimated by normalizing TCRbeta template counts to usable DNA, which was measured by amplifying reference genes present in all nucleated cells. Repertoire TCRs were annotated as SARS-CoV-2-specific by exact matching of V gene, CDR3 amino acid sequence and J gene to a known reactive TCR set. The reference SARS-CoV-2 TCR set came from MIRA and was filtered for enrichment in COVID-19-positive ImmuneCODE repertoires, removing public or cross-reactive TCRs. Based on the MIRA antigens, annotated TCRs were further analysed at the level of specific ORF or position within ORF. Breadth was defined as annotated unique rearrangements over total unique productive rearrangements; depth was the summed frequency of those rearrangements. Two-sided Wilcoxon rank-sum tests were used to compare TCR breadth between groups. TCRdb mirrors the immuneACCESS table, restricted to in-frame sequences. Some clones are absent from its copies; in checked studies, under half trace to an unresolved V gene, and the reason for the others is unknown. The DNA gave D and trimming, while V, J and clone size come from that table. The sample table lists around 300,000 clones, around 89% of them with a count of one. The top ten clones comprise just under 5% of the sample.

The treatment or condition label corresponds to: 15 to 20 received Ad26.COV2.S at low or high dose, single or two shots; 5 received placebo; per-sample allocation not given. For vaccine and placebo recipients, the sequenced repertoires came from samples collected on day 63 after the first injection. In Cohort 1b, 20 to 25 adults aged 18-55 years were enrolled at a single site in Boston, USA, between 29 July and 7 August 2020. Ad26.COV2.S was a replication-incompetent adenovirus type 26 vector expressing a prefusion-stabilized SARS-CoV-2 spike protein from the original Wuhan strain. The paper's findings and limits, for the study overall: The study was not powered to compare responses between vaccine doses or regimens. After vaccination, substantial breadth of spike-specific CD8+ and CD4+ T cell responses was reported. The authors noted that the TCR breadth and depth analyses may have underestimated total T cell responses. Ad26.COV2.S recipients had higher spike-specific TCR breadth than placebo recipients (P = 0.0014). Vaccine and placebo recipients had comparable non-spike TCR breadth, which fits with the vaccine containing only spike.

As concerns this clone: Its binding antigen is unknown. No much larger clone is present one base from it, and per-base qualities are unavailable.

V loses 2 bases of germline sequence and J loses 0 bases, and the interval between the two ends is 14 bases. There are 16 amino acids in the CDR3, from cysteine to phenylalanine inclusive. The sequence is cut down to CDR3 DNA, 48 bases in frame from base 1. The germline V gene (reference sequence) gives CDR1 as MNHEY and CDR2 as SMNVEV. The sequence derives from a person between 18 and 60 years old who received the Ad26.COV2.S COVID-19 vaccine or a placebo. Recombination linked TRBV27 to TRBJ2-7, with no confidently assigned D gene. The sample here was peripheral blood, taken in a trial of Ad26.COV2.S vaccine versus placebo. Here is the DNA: TGTGCCAGCAGTTTACGAGGCACTACCTTCTCCTACGAGCAGTACTTC. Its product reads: CASSLRGTTFSYEQYF.